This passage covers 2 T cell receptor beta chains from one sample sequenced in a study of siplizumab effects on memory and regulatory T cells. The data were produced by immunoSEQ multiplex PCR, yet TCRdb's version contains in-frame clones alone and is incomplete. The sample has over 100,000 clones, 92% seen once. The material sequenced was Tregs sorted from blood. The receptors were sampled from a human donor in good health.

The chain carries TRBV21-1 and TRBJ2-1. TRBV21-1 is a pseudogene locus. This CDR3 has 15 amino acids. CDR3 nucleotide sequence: TGTGCCAGCAGCCCCCGAAAGGGCCCAGCCAATGAGCAGTTCTTC. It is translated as CASSPRKGPANEQFF.

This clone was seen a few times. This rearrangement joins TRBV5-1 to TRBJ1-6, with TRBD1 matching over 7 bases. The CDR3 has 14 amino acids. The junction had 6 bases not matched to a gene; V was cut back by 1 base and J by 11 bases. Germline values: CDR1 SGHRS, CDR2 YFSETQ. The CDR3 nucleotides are TGCGCCAGCAGCTTGAGCAGGGGGGTGACACCCCTCCACTTT. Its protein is CASSLSRGVTPLHF.